This TCR beta chain was profiled in a study of brain T cells in children with intractable seizures. Findings of the study overall: Only CDR3 sequence similarity suggested viral specificity, without known HCMV serostatus.

Only cases whose brain tissue showed the highest T cell transcript signatures were sequenced. Pre-surgery treatment included at least one anti-epileptic drug. In this sample, this clone turned up a few times. Its antigen is still unknown. Only in-frame clones appear in the TCRdb table, and some are missing; sequencing was by immunoSEQ multiplex PCR. Of some 20,000 clones in the sample, approximately 94% are singletons; the top ten hold under 6.5%. The CDR3 contains 14 residues. In germline, CDR1 is SGHVS, CDR2 FQNEAQ. Trimming took off 3 bases at V and 7 bases at J, with 10 bases between the two ends. The sequencing used peripheral blood, collected at surgery. The gene calls are TRBV7-8 and TRBJ1-6; D perhaps matches TRBD1 (6 bases). The TCR comes from a boy under 18 with focal cortical dysplasia and intractable seizures. The CDR3 bases are TGTGCCAGCAGCTTGGGACATTCCAATTCACCCCTCCACTTT. Translated: CASSLGHSNSPLHF.